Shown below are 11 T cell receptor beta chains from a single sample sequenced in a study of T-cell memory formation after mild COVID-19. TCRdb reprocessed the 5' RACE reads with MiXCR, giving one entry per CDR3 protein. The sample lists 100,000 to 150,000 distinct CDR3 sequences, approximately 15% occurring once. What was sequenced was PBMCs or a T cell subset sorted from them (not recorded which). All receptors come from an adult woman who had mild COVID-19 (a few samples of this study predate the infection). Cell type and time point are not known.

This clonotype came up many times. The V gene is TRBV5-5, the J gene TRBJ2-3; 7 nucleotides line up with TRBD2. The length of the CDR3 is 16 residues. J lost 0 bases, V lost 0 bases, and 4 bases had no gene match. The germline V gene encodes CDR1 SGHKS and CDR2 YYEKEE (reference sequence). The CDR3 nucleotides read TGTGCCAGCAGCTTGGTTTTGACTAGCAGCACAGATACGCAGTATTTT. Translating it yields CASSLVLTSSTDTQYF.

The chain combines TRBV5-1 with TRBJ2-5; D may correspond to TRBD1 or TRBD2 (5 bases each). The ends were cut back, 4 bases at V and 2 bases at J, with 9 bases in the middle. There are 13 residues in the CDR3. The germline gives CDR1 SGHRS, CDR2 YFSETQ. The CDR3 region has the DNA TGCGCCAGCAGCGATTGGGGGCAAGAGACCCAGTACTTC. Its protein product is CASSDWGQETQYF.

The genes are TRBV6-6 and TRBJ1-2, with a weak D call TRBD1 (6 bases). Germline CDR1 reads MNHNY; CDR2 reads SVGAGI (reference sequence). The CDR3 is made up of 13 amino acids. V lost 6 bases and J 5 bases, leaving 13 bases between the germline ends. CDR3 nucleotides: TGTGCCAGCAGCCCCGGGACACTATATGGCTACACCTTC. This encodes CASSPGTLYGYTF.

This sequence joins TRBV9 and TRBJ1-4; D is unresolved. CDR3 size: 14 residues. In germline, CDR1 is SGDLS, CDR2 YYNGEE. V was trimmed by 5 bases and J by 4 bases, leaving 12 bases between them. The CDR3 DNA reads TGTGCCAGCAGGGGGAATGACTATAATGAAAAACTGTTTTTT. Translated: CASRGNDYNEKLFF.

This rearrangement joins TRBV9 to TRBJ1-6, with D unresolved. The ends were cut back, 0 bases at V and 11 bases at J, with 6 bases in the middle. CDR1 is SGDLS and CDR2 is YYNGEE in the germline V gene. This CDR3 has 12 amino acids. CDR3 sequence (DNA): TGTGCCAGCAGCGTAGATAGCCCACCCCTCCACTTT. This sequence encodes CASSVDSPPLHF.

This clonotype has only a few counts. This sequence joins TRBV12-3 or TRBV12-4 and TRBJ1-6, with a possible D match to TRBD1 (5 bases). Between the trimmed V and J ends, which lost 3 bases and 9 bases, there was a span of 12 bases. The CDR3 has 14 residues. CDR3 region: CASSFDVGGSPLHF. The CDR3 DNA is TGTGCCAGCAGTTTTGATGTGGGGGGTTCACCCCTCCACTTT.

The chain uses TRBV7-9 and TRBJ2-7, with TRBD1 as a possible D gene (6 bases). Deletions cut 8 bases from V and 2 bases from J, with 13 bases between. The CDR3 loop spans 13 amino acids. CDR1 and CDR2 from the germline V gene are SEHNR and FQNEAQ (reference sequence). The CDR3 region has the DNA TGTGCCAGCTCCCCAGGGGTCACCTACGAGCAGTACTTC. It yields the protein CASSPGVTYEQYF.

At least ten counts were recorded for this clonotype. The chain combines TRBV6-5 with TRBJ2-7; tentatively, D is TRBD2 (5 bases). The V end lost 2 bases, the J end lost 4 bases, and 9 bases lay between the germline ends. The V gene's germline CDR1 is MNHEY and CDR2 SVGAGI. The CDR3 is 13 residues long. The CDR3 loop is CASSYGPGYEQYF. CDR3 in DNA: TGTGCCAGCAGTTACGGGCCGGGATACGAGCAGTACTTC.

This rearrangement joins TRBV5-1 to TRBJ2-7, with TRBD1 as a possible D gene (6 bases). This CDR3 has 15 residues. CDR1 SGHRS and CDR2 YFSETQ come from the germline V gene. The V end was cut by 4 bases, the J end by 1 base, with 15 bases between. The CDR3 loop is CASSPWGLGSYEQYF. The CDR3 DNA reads TGCGCCAGCAGCCCATGGGGGCTTGGTTCCTACGAGCAGTACTTC.

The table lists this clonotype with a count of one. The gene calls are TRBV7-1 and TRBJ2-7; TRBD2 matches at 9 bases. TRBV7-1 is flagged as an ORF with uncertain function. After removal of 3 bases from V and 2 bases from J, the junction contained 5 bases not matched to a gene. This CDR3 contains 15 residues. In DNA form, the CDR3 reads TGTGCCAGCAGCTCCACTAGCGGGCCTACCTACGAGCAGTACTTC. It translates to CASSSTSGPTYEQYF.

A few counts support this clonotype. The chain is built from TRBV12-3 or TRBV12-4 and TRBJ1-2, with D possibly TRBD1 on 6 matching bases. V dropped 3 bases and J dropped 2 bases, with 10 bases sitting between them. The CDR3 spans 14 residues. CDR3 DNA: TGTGCCAGCAGTTTCCACAGGGACAACTATGGCTACACCTTC. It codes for CASSFHRDNYGYTF.